This T cell receptor (beta chain) was sequenced in a study of T cell responses to AZD1222 COVID-19 vaccine. Overall study results and limits: Researchers report vaccine-associated CD4 TCRs spanning spike, with dominance at 160-218 and 743-854. Unmutated variant regions are reportedly targeted by nearly half of spike-specific TCRs. Of the AZD1222 recipients, only six or seven were seropositive at baseline.

TCRdb's copy holds only in-frame clones and misses some; the assay was immunoSEQ multiplex PCR. The profile shows about 180,000 clones, 80% to 95% of them singletons. Germline V gives CDR1 MNHEY, CDR2 SVGEGT. With V trimmed by 6 bases and J by 6 bases, 5 bases remained unmatched. The CDR3 contains 14 residues. On this clone itself: Antigen: not known.

Analyses pooled second doses at about 4 or about 12 weeks. The receptor was isolated from an adult who received the AZD1222 COVID-19 vaccine. The sequences come from peripheral blood, collected 28 days after the second AZD1222 dose. The rearrangement uses TRBV6-2 or TRBV6-3 and TRBJ1-6, with 7 bases aligning to TRBD1. The CDR3 loop reads CASSAGTANSPLHF. For the CDR3, the DNA is TGTGCCAGCAGCGCCGGGACAGCTAATTCACCCCTCCACTTT.